The clone carrying this T cell receptor (beta chain) has only a few counts. In germline, CDR1 is SGDLS, CDR2 YYNGEE. V was clipped by 0 bases and J by 0 bases, with 15 bases between them. The CDR3 loop spans 17 amino acids. Unique molecular identifiers were incorporated during preparation of the TCRbeta library. TCRdb analysed the PCR reads with MiXCR anew, one entry per CDR3 protein. The table records about 540,000 distinct CDR3 sequences, around 19% of them present only once. This record belongs to a study of T-cell reconstitution after alpha-beta-depleted transplantation in children. This chain links TRBV9 with TRBJ1-1; no clear D gene. Specimen: PBMCs from the stem cell graft donor, collected from the stem cell graft. The clonotype originates from a human donor who donated a stem cell graft to a child with acute lymphoblastic leukemia. DNA for the CDR3: TGTGCCAGCAGCGTAGAGGCGGGCCCCTTCATGAACACTGAAGCTTTCTTT. Translation: CASSVEAGPFMNTEAFF.